The 16 T cell receptor beta chains below all came from one sample that was sequenced in a study of beta chain features in type 1 diabetes. These receptors' antigens are unknown. Study-wide points: Type 1 diabetes patients showed a moderate but significant shortening of TCRB CDR3s in all four CD4+ subsets.

Sequenced material consisted of expressed TCRB transcripts (all of the isolated RNA was reverse transcribed). Generated by immunoSEQ multiplex PCR, the TCRdb table keeps only in-frame clones and is missing some. The table has some 700,000 clones, about an eighth seen once. Material for sequencing was naive CD4+ T cells from blood. These receptors all come from a man younger than 30 with type 1 diabetes.

The V call is TRBV28, the J call TRBJ1-6, with D unresolved. The CDR3 totals 12 residues. From germline, CDR1 is MDHEN and CDR2 SYDVKM. V lost 3 bases to trimming and J lost 13 bases, with 10 bases between them. CDR3 nucleotide sequence: TGTGCCAGCAGTTTGAGGCCGGGGCCCCTCCACTTT. This translates into CASSLRPGPLHF.

The V and J genes are TRBV29-1 and TRBJ2-3; D ambiguous. V was trimmed by 3 bases and J by 4 bases, leaving 11 bases between them. Germline CDR1 is SQVTM and CDR2 is ANQGSEA. CDR3 length: 13 amino acids. CDR3 nucleotide sequence: TGCAGCGTTGACCTTGTCATCGCAGATACGCAGTATTTT. It translates to CSVDLVIADTQYF.

The sample holds a few counts of this clone. At the DNA level, this CDR3 is encoded by other sequences in the same sample as well. The V gene is TRBV6-6, the J gene TRBJ1-1; a weak D match, TRBD1 (5 bases). The CDR3 loop spans 14 amino acids. Germline V gene data show CDR1 as MNHNY and CDR2 as SVGAGI (reference sequence). The ends were cut back, 0 bases at V and 3 bases at J, with 8 bases in the middle. CDR3 sequence (DNA): TGTGCCAGCAGTTACTCGGGGGGGGACACTGAAGCTTTCTTT. Encoded protein: CASSYSGGDTEAFF.

This clone was counted only a few times. The chain links TRBV28 to TRBJ2-2; 7 bases line up with TRBD1. Trimming took 6 bases from V and 3 from J; bases not matched to a gene: 4. The CDR3 has 14 residues. Germline V lookup: CDR1 MDHEN, CDR2 SYDVKM. In DNA form, the CDR3 reads TGTGCCAGCAGGTGGACAGGAGACACCGGGGAGCTGTTTTTT. This codes for CASRWTGDTGELFF. Full variable domain (missing parts from reference TRBV28 and TRBJ2-2): DVKVTQSSRYLVKRTGEKVFLECVQDMDHENMFWYRQDPGLGLRLIYFSYDVKMKEKGDIPEGYSVSREKKERFSLILESASTNQTSMYLCASRWTGDTGELFFGEGSRLTVL.

This clone was picked up a small number of times. The chain has TRBV30 and TRBJ2-7, with D possibly matching TRBD1 (6 bases). CDR1 and CDR2 (germline): GTSNPN, SVGIG (reference sequence). Deletions cut 1 base from V and 0 bases from J, with 13 bases between. This CDR3 has 15 amino acids. In DNA form, the CDR3 reads TGTGCCTGGAGTGCAGGCAGGGGCTACTCCTACGAGCAGTACTTC. It codes for CAWSAGRGYSYEQYF.

The CDR3 DNA reads TGCGCCAGCAGCTTGGAGGGACAGGCTTTTGAAAAACTGTTTTTT. Translated: CASSLEGQAFEKLFF. The gene calls are TRBV5-1 and TRBJ1-4, with 8 bases lining up with TRBD1. The germline V gene has CDR1 SGHRS and CDR2 YFSETQ. Trimming at V came to 0 bases and at J to 7 bases, leaving 5 bases not matched to a gene. There are 15 residues in the CDR3.

This clone was recorded a few times. The chain carries TRBV30 and TRBJ1-1; D gene uncertain. The CDR3 contains 10 residues. Germline CDR1 is GTSNPN and CDR2 is SVGIG (reference sequence). V lost 2 bases, J lost 9 bases, and 7 bases lay in between. The CDR3 is CAWSPPQAFF. DNA for the CDR3: TGTGCCTGGAGTCCCCCGCAAGCTTTCTTT.

The V gene is TRBV10-3, the J gene TRBJ1-1; D is ambiguous. Trimming cost V 7 bases and J 7 bases, with 16 bases left between them. Germline lookup yields CDR1 ENHRY and CDR2 SYGVKD. There are 13 residues in the CDR3. In DNA form, the CDR3 reads TGTGCCATCAAACTCGACCCAACAAATGAAGCTTTCTTT. It yields the protein CAIKLDPTNEAFF.

This sequence joins TRBV13 and TRBJ2-7; the D is unclear. CDR3 size: 14 residues. V was trimmed by 1 base and J by 2 bases, leaving 9 bases between them. Germline lookup yields CDR1 PRHDT and CDR2 FYEKMQ (reference sequence). The CDR3 nucleotides are TGTGCCAGCAGCTTAGTTCCCCAGGCCTACGAGCAGTACTTC. The encoded protein is CASSLVPQAYEQYF.

V and J are TRBV2 and TRBJ2-5; D may be TRBD2 (5 bases). The CDR3 runs to 13 residues. Germline-derived CDR1 and CDR2 are SNHLY and FYNNEI. Trimming took off 7 bases at V and 3 bases at J, with 12 bases between the two ends. The CDR3 protein is CASKWGEEETQYF. The CDR3 nucleotides are TGTGCCAGCAAGTGGGGAGAAGAAGAGACCCAGTACTTC.

The rearrangement uses TRBV7-3 and TRBJ1-6; maybe TRBD1 (5 bases). Germline V gene data show CDR1 as SGHTA and CDR2 as FQGTGA. Trimming left V 1 base short and J 6 bases short, with 10 bases between. The CDR3 runs to 15 residues. The chain's CDR3 is CASSLRGESNSPLHF. CDR3 coding DNA: TGTGCCAGCAGCTTAAGAGGGGAGAGTAATTCACCCCTCCACTTT. The full variable domain, in which reference TRBV7-3 and TRBJ1-6 provide the parts outside the CDR3, is GAGVSQTPSNKVTEKGKYVELRCDPISGHTALYWYRQSLGQGPEFLIYFQGTGAADDSGLPNDRFFAVRPEGSVSTLKIQRTERGDSAVYLCASSLRGESNSPLHFGNGTRLTVT.

In the case of this clone: Different DNA sequences within this sample yield the same CDR3. The CDR3 spells CAWSVAGGGQPQHF. The CDR3 nucleotides are TGTGCCTGGAGTGTAGCCGGGGGCGGTCAGCCCCAGCATTTT. The rearrangement joins TRBV30 to TRBJ1-5, with D possibly TRBD1 on 6 matching bases. The CDR3 runs to 14 residues. Germline-derived CDR1 and CDR2 are GTSNPN and SVGIG (reference sequence). V dropped 0 bases and J dropped 6 bases, with 12 bases sitting between them.

The V gene is TRBV28, the J gene TRBJ2-5, with a weak D call TRBD2 (7 bases). CDR1 is MDHEN and CDR2 is SYDVKM in the germline V gene. The CDR3 runs to 15 residues. The V end was cut by 7 bases, the J end by 9 bases, with 24 bases between. For the CDR3, the DNA is TGTGCCAGCACCACGACCCGGGGGGCTCGGTCGCCCCAGTACTTC. It codes for CASTTTRGARSPQYF.

This clone showed up just a few times. The chain is built from TRBV5-4 and TRBJ1-2, with D perhaps matching TRBD1 (5 bases). Germline CDR1 and CDR2: SGHNT and YYREEE (reference sequence). The V end was cut by 0 bases, the J end by 3 bases, with 9 bases between. This CDR3 has 14 residues. The CDR3 reads CASSLAQAYYGYTF. The CDR3 nucleotides read TGTGCCAGCAGCTTGGCACAGGCATACTATGGCTACACCTTC.

This clone was seen only a few times. The V call is TRBV2, the J call TRBJ1-5; possible D gene TRBD1, 6 bases. V shed 3 bases and J shed 2 bases, with 11 bases lying between them. Germline V gives CDR1 SNHLY, CDR2 FYNNEI. This CDR3 spans 15 amino acids. CDR3 bases: TGTGCCAGCAGTGAGAGGACAGACGGCAATCAGCCCCAGCATTTT. Its translation is CASSERTDGNQPQHF.

The chain employs TRBV21-1 and TRBJ1-3. TRBV21-1 is flagged as a pseudogene. The CDR3 covers 20 residues. This CDR3 is CASSKARGFSRRGSGNTIYF. As DNA, the CDR3 is TGTGCCAGCAGCAAAGCGCGGGGTTTCTCTCGACGGGGCTCTGGAAACACCATATATTTT.